The clone carrying this T cell receptor beta chain was counted at least ten times. Its antigen remains unknown. The entry originates in a study of response to subunit inactivated influenza vaccine. Study-level results: A suggestion made by the authors is that each seasonal influenza vaccination recruits few new T cells.

From the RT-PCR reads, TCRdb called clonotypes with MiXCR, one entry per CDR3 protein. The sample gives almost 250,000 distinct CDR3 sequences, over 9% of which show up once; 7.8% is in the top ten. The germline V and J ends were trimmed by 3 bases and 5 bases, with 11 bases remaining between them. Germline values: CDR1 SNHLY, CDR2 FYNNEI. The CDR3 is 14 amino acids. V is TRBV2 and J is TRBJ1-5; D not certain. The sequence came from a man aged 50 to 60 who received an inactivated influenza vaccine. The source material was non-naive T cells sorted from PBMCs, sampled around 14 days before vaccination. This CDR3 reads CASSDPGWHQPQHF. The CDR3 coding sequence is TGTGCCAGCAGTGACCCCGGGTGGCATCAGCCCCAGCATTTT. Combining the CDR3 with reference TRBV2 and TRBJ1-5 gives the whole variable domain EPEVTQTPSHQVTQMGQEVILRCVPISNHLYFYWYRQILGQKVEFLVSFYNNEISEKSEIFDDQFSVERPDGSNFTLKIRSTKLEDSAMYFCASSDPGWHQPQHFGDGTRLSIL.